This entry lists 20 T cell receptor beta chains sequenced from one sample in a study of tumor-infiltrating lymphocytes in primary liver carcinoma. TCR beta cDNA was prepared out of approximately 470 ng total RNA by means of a constant-region primer. Employing slightly modified ARM-PCR, three nested multiplex PCR rounds were run, and these gave rise to the TCR beta libraries. Use of TRBV1-TRBV30 forward primers with a C-beta reverse primer characterized the first two PCR rounds, which lasted roughly 11 cycles each. TCRdb ran MiXCR on the multiplex PCR reads and lists one entry per CDR3 protein. The sample holds more than 70,000 distinct CDR3 sequences, about three quarters seen once. Each 20-30 mg portion of unsorted bulk tissue served as the source for co-extraction of RNA and DNA. Sequencing was carried out using tumor-adjacent normal liver tissue. The origin of the receptors is a man aged 35-49 years with primary liver carcinoma and hepatitis B virus infection.

A remark on this clonotype: One junction end does not reproduce the germline sequence, and a read error may be involved. The chain uses TRBV4-2 and TRBJ2-7, with D perhaps matching TRBD2 (5 bases). Germline V CDR1 and CDR2: LGHNA, YNFKEQ. The CDR3 is 16 amino acids. The chain's CDR3 is CASSQAANGVSSEQYF. The CDR3 region has the DNA TGCGCCAGCAGCCAAGCGGCTAACGGGGTTTCCTCCGAGCAGTACTTC.

As to this clonotype: One end of the junction does not line up with germline, which may come from a read error. V gene TRBV4-1 combines with J gene TRBJ1-2; possibly TRBD1 for D (6 bases). There are 15 residues in the CDR3. Looked up from germline, CDR1 is MGHRA and CDR2 is YSYEKL. The CDR3 loop reads CASSQVGDNDYGYTF. CDR3 nucleotides: TGTGCCAGCAGCCAAGTGGGGGACAATGACTATGGCTACACCTTC.

V gene TRBV6-5 combines with J gene TRBJ1-1; D ambiguous. V lost 6 bases and J lost 2, with 10 bases in between. CDR1 and CDR2 (germline): MNHEY, SVGAGI. The CDR3 runs 13 residues. CDR3 region: CASSEKFNTEAFF. CDR3 bases: TGTGCCAGCAGCGAGAAGTTCAACACTGAAGCTTTCTTT.

For this clonotype: The CDR3 ends on some other residue instead of the conserved phenylalanine or tryptophan, so this is likely a read error. The gene calls are TRBV5-5 and TRBJ2-1; no clear D gene. The germline CDR1 and CDR2 sequences are SGHKS and YYEKEE (reference sequence). The length of the CDR3 is 15 residues. The CDR3 is CASSLVGSTINKQFY. The CDR3, as DNA: TGTGCCAGCAGCTTGGTTGGCAGTACGATCAATAAGCAGTTCTAC.

The chain recombines TRBV11-3 with TRBJ2-5; no firm D call. The germline V gene has CDR1 SGHNT and CDR2 YENEEA. The V gene lost 2 bases and the J gene lost 3 bases, with 13 bases spanning the gap. The CDR3 runs 15 residues. The CDR3 protein is CASSLNPVVEETQYF. CDR3 coding DNA: TGTGCCAGCAGCTTAAATCCAGTGGTAGAAGAGACCCAGTACTTC.

As concerns this clonotype: The CDR3 does not close with the conserved phenylalanine or tryptophan, likely indicating a read error. J is TRBJ2-1 and V is TRBV7-8; 9 bases match TRBD2. CDR1 is SGHVS and CDR2 is FQNEAQ in the germline V gene. The CDR3 has 17 amino acids. CDR3 bases: TGTGCCAGAAGCTTGTCAGGGGGTAGCGGGAGAACCAATGAGCAGTTCCTC. It is translated as CARSLSGGSGRTNEQFL.

To note about this clonotype: A much bigger clone sits one base away, suggesting this may be a read error. The chain carries TRBV29-1 and TRBJ2-3; TRBD2 matches at 16 bases. Germline values: CDR1 SQVTM, CDR2 ANQGSEA. CDR3 length: 16 amino acids. CDR3 nucleotides: TGCAGCGTCCGGGGACTAGCGGGAGGGAGGGCAGATGCGCAGTATTTT. Amino acid sequence: CSVRGLAGGRADAQYF.

With respect to this clonotype: A much larger clonotype is one base distant, so this may be a read error. The V and J genes are TRBV9 and TRBJ1-6; TRBD1 matches 9 bases. Germline V gives CDR1 SGDLS, CDR2 YYNGEE. Unmatched junction bases numbered 7, after V lost 1 base and J lost 8 bases. The CDR3 runs to 16 residues. The CDR3 loop is CASSVLGQGRYSPLHF. The CDR3, as DNA: TGTGCCAGCAGCGTACTCGGACAGGGGCGGTATTCACCCCTCCACTTT.

Within the sample, this clonotype is medium-sized. The CDR3 region is CASRDRASYNEQFF. CDR3 coding DNA: TGTGCCAGCCGGGACAGGGCCTCCTACAATGAGCAGTTCTTC. The chain employs TRBV6-1 and TRBJ2-1; 9 nucleotides match TRBD1. This CDR3 is 14 amino acids long. V shed 8 bases and J 0 bases; nucleotides not matched to a gene: 2. Germline V gene sequence: CDR1 MNHNS, CDR2 SASEGT.

As to this clonotype: Compared with germline, one end of the junction differs, possibly owing to a read error. This sequence joins TRBV4-2 and TRBJ1-3, with D unresolved. The germline V gene has CDR1 LGHNA and CDR2 YNFKEQ. The CDR3 length is 16 residues. The CDR3 DNA follows: TGTGCCAGCAGCCAATTCACCGGGAAGGTGGGAAACACCATATATTTC. This translates into CASSQFTGKVGNTIYF.

Turning to this clonotype: A much more abundant neighbour one base away suggests this may be a read error. The chain has TRBV28 and TRBJ2-1; a possible D gene is TRBD2 (6 bases). The CDR3 loop spans 12 amino acids. Germline-derived CDR1 and CDR2 are MDHEN and SYDVKM. The CDR3 is CANSTSLTEQFF. As DNA, the CDR3 is TGTGCCAACAGTACTAGCCTAACTGAGCAGTTCTTC.

Concerning this clonotype: This is likely a read error, given that the CDR3 carries no conserved phenylalanine or tryptophan at its end. The chain uses TRBV7-8 and TRBJ2-7; tentative D call: TRBD2 (6 bases). Germline assignment: CDR1 SGHVS and CDR2 FQNEAQ. The CDR3 length is 15 residues. The CDR3 sequence is CACSVIAGSPGEQYI. In nucleotides, the CDR3 is TGTGCCTGCAGCGTAATCGCGGGGAGCCCGGGGGAGCAGTACATC.

The chain recombines TRBV28 with TRBJ2-7; TRBD1 is a possible D gene (6 bases). CDR1 and CDR2 (germline): MDHEN, SYDVKM. The CDR3 contains 14 residues. Deletions cut 5 bases from V and 13 bases from J, with 24 bases between. The chain's CDR3 is CASSPLGGDYDHYF. CDR3 sequence (DNA): TGTGCCAGCAGTCCACTAGGGGGAGACTACGATCACTACTTC. The complete variable domain, with remaining parts taken from reference TRBV28 and TRBJ2-7, reads DVKVTQSSRYLVKRTGEKVFLECVQDMDHENMFWYRQDPGLGLRLIYFSYDVKMKEKGDIPEGYSVSREKKERFSLILESASTNQTSMYLCASSPLGGDYDHYFGPGTRLTVT.

A word on this clonotype: One junction end does not reproduce the germline sequence, and a read error may be involved. J is TRBJ2-3 and V is TRBV29-1; TRBD2 agrees at 10 bases. CDR1 SQVTM and CDR2 ANQGSEA come from the germline V gene. The CDR3 contains 15 residues. The CDR3 region is CSVGLLAGTTDTQYF. The CDR3 DNA follows: TGCAGCGTTGGGCTACTAGCGGGGACCACAGATACACAGTATTTT.

Worth noting for this clonotype: A read error may produce the germline difference seen at one junction end. The chain recombines TRBV6-2 or TRBV6-3 with TRBJ2-1; D is undetermined. Germline lookup yields CDR1 MNHEY and CDR2 SVGEGT. The CDR3 totals 12 residues. The CDR3 DNA reads as TGTGCCAGCAATGGACCCTACAATCAGCAGTTCTTC. It yields the protein CASNGPYNQQFF.

This clonotype has a count of ten or more. This chain links TRBV28 with TRBJ2-5, with 7 bases aligning to TRBD2. After removal of 5 bases from V and 2 bases from J, the junction contained 5 bases not matched to a gene. CDR3 length: 14 residues. Germline assignment: CDR1 MDHEN and CDR2 SYDVKM. CDR3 loop: CASSKPGLQETQYF. The CDR3 coding sequence is TGTGCCAGCAGTAAGCCGGGACTACAAGAGACCCAGTACTTC.

This clonotype was seen at least ten times. The J gene is TRBJ1-4, the V gene TRBV29-1, with unresolved D. The V end lost 5 bases, the J end lost 3 bases, and 13 bases lay between the germline ends. Per the germline V gene, CDR1 is SQVTM and CDR2 is ANQGSEA. This CDR3 spans 14 amino acids. The CDR3 loop is CSVTARMANEKLFF. The CDR3 nucleotides read TGCAGCGTTACGGCCCGGATGGCTAATGAAAAACTGTTTTTT.

This chain joins TRBV29-1 and TRBJ2-7, with 10 bases fitting TRBD2. CDR3 size: 13 residues. V was clipped by 8 bases and J by 3 bases; unmatched bases: 7. Germline V gene lookup returns CDR1 SQVTM and CDR2 ANQGSEA. CDR3 DNA sequence: TGCAGCATTGGTATAGCGGGAGGCTACGAGCAGTACTTC. This translates into CSIGIAGGYEQYF.

Comment on this clonotype: Likely a read error: the CDR3 ends without its conserved phenylalanine or tryptophan. The chain is built from TRBV11-2 and TRBJ2-5, with TRBD2 as a possible D gene (6 bases). Germline assignment: CDR1 SGHAT and CDR2 FQNNGV. The length of the CDR3 is 18 residues. V was cut by 0 bases and J by 4 bases, with 21 bases left in between. CDR3 amino acids: CASSLDLWSNGRGETQYL. CDR3 sequence (DNA): TGTGCCAGCAGCTTAGATCTGTGGTCTAACGGGAGAGGAGAGACCCAGTACTTA.

With regard to this clonotype: One end of the junction does not line up with germline, which may come from a read error. The rearrangement links TRBV11-1 to TRBJ2-1; D is perhaps TRBD1 or TRBD2 (5 bases each). The CDR3 runs 15 residues. CDR1 and CDR2 from the germline V gene are SGHAT and FQDESV (reference sequence). The CDR3 here is CTSREWTILSNEKFF. The CDR3, as DNA: TGTACCAGCAGGGAGTGGACAATCCTCTCCAATGAGAAGTTCTTC. The complete variable domain, with remaining parts taken from reference TRBV11-1 and TRBJ2-1, reads EAEVAQSPRYKITEKSQAVAFWCDPISGHATLYWYRQILGQGPELLVQFQDESVVDDSQLPKDRFSAERLKGVDSTLKIQPAELGDSAMYLCTSREWTILSNEKFFGPGTRLTVL.